A single sample gave rise to the 16 T cell receptor beta chains below, sequenced in a study of identical twins' blood T cells (dated by TCRdb to the early 2010s). The library relied on 5' RACE. Sequencer: Illumina Genome Analyzer IIx. The raw public reads went through TCRdb reprocessing: fastp at Q25, MiXCR clone calling, in-frame beta chains kept. CDR3 protein duplicates are merged, each entry listing the most common genes and DNA. This sample holds hundreds of thousands of distinct CDR3 sequences; 25% to 35% were observed only once. The ten largest make up about 6% of the sample. The sequenced sample was PBMCs. These receptors were collected from a woman aged 18-55 years in good health.

The V and J genes are TRBV21-1 and TRBJ1-3; TRBD1, the table's D call, was not compared with the DNA. TRBV21-1 constitutes a pseudogene. This CDR3 has 19 amino acids. The CDR3 region has the DNA TGTGCCAGCAGAATATGGGGGGGACGGACCCCAACTCGTGGAAACACCATATATTTT. This translates into CASRIWGGRTPTRGNTIYF.

Comment on this clonotype: The germline gene is not matched at one end of the junction; a read error may be the cause. The chain combines TRBV12-3 or TRBV12-4 with TRBJ1-1; 9 nucleotides agree with TRBD1. The CDR3 has 17 residues. In nucleotides, the CDR3 is TGTGCCAGCAGAGGGATCAACAGGGGGCGGACGAGAACTGGAGCTTTCTTT. Translating gives CASRGINRGRTRTGAFF.

This clonotype was found many times. This chain uses TRBV29-1 with TRBJ1-5; 8 nucleotides line up with TRBD1. Germline V CDR1 and CDR2: SQVTM, ANQGSEA. There are 12 residues in the CDR3. The V gene end was trimmed by 6 bases and the J gene end by 5 bases; junction bases not matched to a gene: 3. The CDR3 loop is CSVWDRHQPQHF. DNA of the CDR3: TGCAGCGTGTGGGACAGGCATCAGCCCCAGCATTTT.

This clonotype has a handful of counts. The junction does not match germline at one end; this may be a read error. The V call is TRBV6-5, the J call TRBJ1-1, with unresolved D. The CDR3 totals 14 residues. Per germline, CDR1 MNHEY and CDR2 SVGAGI. The CDR3 nucleotides are TGTGCCAACAGTTACTCGAGGGTTAACACTGAAGCTTTCTTT. It specifies CANSYSRVNTEAFF.

The chain has TRBV7-9 and TRBJ2-2; perhaps TRBD2 as D (5 bases). CDR1 is SEHNR, CDR2 FQNEAQ, per germline (reference sequence). Deletions cut 5 bases from V and 5 bases from J, with 18 bases between. The CDR3 totals 16 residues. CDR3 bases: TGTGCCAGCAGCCTACAGAAGCTAGCCAGGACCGGGGAGCTGTTTTTT. Translation: CASSLQKLARTGELFF. Drawing the rest from reference TRBV7-9 and TRBJ2-2, the complete variable domain is DTGVSQNPRHKITKRGQNVTFRCDPISEHNRLYWYRQTLGQGPEFLTYFQNEAQLEKSRLLSDRFSAERPKGSFSTLEIQRTEQGDSAMYLCASSLQKLARTGELFFGEGSRLTVL.

This clonotype came up many times. This chain links TRBV19 with TRBJ1-3; D call uncertain. CDR1 and CDR2 (germline): LNHDA, SQIVND (reference sequence). The CDR3 is made up of 14 amino acids. V dropped 7 bases and J dropped 2 bases, with 12 bases sitting between them. The CDR3 DNA is TGTGCCAGTACCCTTATGGGTACTGGAAACACCATATATTTT. Translation gives CASTLMGTGNTIYF.

About this clonotype: Germline is not matched at one junction end, which may reflect a read error. The chain joins TRBV11-1 to TRBJ2-7; D call uncertain. Per the germline V gene, CDR1 is SGHAT and CDR2 is FQDESV (reference sequence). The CDR3 length is 11 residues. CDR3 in DNA: TGTGCCAACAGCGAATACTACGAGCAGTACTTC. Translating gives CANSEYYEQYF.

This clonotype showed up just a few times. CDR3 loop: CASSQSRVNTEAFF. CDR3 nucleotides: TGTGCCAGCAGCCAATCCAGGGTAAACACTGAAGCTTTCTTT. V and J are TRBV3-1 and TRBJ1-1, with D possibly TRBD1 on 5 matching bases. The CDR3 spans 14 residues. V lost 2 bases to trimming and J lost 2 bases, with 9 bases between them. Germline V gene data show CDR1 as LGHDT and CDR2 as YNNKEL (reference sequence).

This clonotype was detected a few times. The chain joins TRBV19 to TRBJ2-3; possible D gene TRBD1, 5 bases. The germline CDR1 and CDR2 sequences are LNHDA and SQIVND (reference sequence). The V and J ends lost 3 bases and 1 base respectively, with 14 bases between them. The CDR3 sequence is 16 residues long. CDR3 bases: TGTGCCAGTAGTATTGGGGCGGTGAGTGGCACAGATACGCAGTATTTT. Translating gives CASSIGAVSGTDTQYF.

Ten or more counts support this clonotype. V is TRBV7-2 and J is TRBJ2-3; D may be TRBD1 (5 bases). This CDR3 has 14 amino acids. V was cut by 4 bases and J by 5 bases, with 13 bases left in between. In germline, CDR1 is SGHTA, CDR2 FQGNSA. The CDR3 is CASSSNLGVDTQYF. DNA of the CDR3: TGTGCCAGCAGCTCGAATCTAGGGGTAGATACGCAGTATTTT.

This clonotype came up many times. The chain couples TRBV29-1 to TRBJ1-1; no clear D. The germline gives CDR1 SQVTM, CDR2 ANQGSEA. CDR3 length equals 13 residues. V lost 4 bases, J lost 0 bases, and 9 bases lay in between. This chain's CDR3 is CSVVSKLNTEAFF. CDR3 nucleotides: TGCAGCGTTGTATCTAAATTGAACACTGAAGCTTTCTTT. Based on the CDR3 plus reference TRBV29-1 and TRBJ1-1, the full variable domain is SAVISQKPSRDICQRGTSLTIQCQVDSQVTMMFWYRQQPGQSLTLIATANQGSEATYESGFVIDKFPISRPNLTFSTLTVSNMSPEDSSIYLCSVVSKLNTEAFFGQGTRLTVV.

This clonotype appeared a few times. V is TRBV3-1 and J is TRBJ2-2; D possibly corresponds to TRBD2 (5 bases). Germline CDR1 reads LGHDT; CDR2 reads YNNKEL (reference sequence). The CDR3 runs to 14 residues. V shed 2 bases and J shed 3 bases, with 7 bases lying between them. This chain's CDR3 is CASSQLGDTGELFF. The CDR3 DNA is TGTGCCAGCAGCCAACTCGGGGACACCGGGGAGCTGTTTTTT.

This clonotype turned up a few times. In nucleotides, the CDR3 is TGTGCCAGCAGTTCCGGACAGGCGCTAACTAATGAAAAACTGTTTTTT. It codes for CASSSGQALTNEKLFF. The chain has TRBV7-9 and TRBJ1-4; TRBD1 agrees at 7 bases. Looked up from germline, CDR1 is SEHNR and CDR2 is FQNEAQ (reference sequence). The junction had 8 bases not matched to a gene; V was cut back by 6 bases and J by 1 base. This CDR3 comprises 16 residues.

The sample holds a few counts of this clonotype. The chain joins TRBV3-1 to TRBJ2-1, with unresolved D. Germline loops: CDR1 LGHDT, CDR2 YNNKEL (reference sequence). This CDR3 has 15 residues. V was cut by 1 base and J by 0 bases, with 7 bases left in between. The CDR3 DNA follows: TGTGCCAGCAGCCAAGTCCGGAGCTCCTACAATGAGCAGTTCTTC. It codes for CASSQVRSSYNEQFF.

In regard to this clonotype: One end of the junction does not line up with germline, which may come from a read error. The rearrangement joins TRBV7-9 to TRBJ1-1; D call uncertain. The CDR3 contains 13 residues. The germline gives CDR1 SEHNR, CDR2 FQNEAQ (reference sequence). DNA for the CDR3: TGTGCCAGAAGCTTAGAGACTGGCACTGAAGCTTTCTTT. It yields the protein CARSLETGTEAFF.

Of note for this clonotype: One base away lies a much larger clone, so this may be a sequencing read error. This rearrangement joins TRBV5-1 to TRBJ1-1; D perhaps matches TRBD1 (5 bases). Germline loops: CDR1 SGHRS, CDR2 YFSETQ. The CDR3 contains 15 residues. The CDR3 region has the DNA TGCGCCAGCAACTTGTTAGGACAAATGAACACTGAAGCTTTCTTT. Protein sequence: CASNLLGQMNTEAFF.